This T cell receptor (beta chain) was identified during a study of CD8 T cells in ankylosing spondylitis. Regarding the study as a whole: In ankylosing spondylitis blood, a motif of several highly homologous TCR beta variants appeared characteristic.

This clonotype was seen repeatedly, ten times or more. No antigen is known for it. V gave up 3 bases and J gave up 5 bases; unmatched junction bases: 6. The CDR3 is 16 amino acids. Germline V gives CDR1 MGHRA, CDR2 YSYEKL. In TCRdb, the 5' RACE reads were re-called with MiXCR into one record per CDR3 protein. The sample records 800,000 to 900,000 distinct CDR3 sequences, approximately 12% being singletons. This chain connects TRBV4-1 to TRBJ2-1; 11 bases fit TRBD2. Sequencing input: blood, either unsorted or a sorted T cell fraction (not recorded which). This clonotype was obtained from a male donor with ankylosing spondylitis. DNA for the CDR3: TGCGCCAGCAGCCAGAGAGCGGGACTAGCGGACAATGAGCAGTTCTTC. Translating it yields CASSQRAGLADNEQFF.